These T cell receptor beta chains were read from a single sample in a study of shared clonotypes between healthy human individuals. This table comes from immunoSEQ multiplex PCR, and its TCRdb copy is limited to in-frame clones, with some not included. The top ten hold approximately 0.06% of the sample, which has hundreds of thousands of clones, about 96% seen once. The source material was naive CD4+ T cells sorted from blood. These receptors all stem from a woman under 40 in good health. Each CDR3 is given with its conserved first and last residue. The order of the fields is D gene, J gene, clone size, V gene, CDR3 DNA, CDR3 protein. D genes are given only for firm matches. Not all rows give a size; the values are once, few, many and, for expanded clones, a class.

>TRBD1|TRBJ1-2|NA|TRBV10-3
TGTGCCATCAGTACAGGGGGTAACTATGGCTACACCTTC
CAISTGGNYGYTF
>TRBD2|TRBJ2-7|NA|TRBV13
TGTGCCAGCAGCTTCGGGGGCCGAGCGGGAGAGGGGAACGAGCAGTACTTC
CASSFGGRAGEGNEQYF
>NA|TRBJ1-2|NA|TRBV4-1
TGCGCCAGCAGCCAAGAAGGGGTCGATCGCTATGGCTACACCTTC
CASSQEGVDRYGYTF
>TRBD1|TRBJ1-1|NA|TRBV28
TGTGCCAGCAGTTTTACCGGGACAGGGGCCACTGAAGCTTTCTTT
CASSFTGTGATEAFF
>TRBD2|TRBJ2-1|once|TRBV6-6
TGTGCCAGCTCCAAGCGGGAGGGCCTTAATGAGCAGTTCTTC
CASSKREGLNEQFF
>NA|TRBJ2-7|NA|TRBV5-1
TGCGCCAGCAGCTTGGAGGCAGAGAAATACGAGCAGTACTTC
CASSLEAEKYEQYF
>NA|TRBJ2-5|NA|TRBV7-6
TGTGCCAGCAGCCGCCAAGACGTGCCTACCCAGTACTTC
CASSRQDVPTQYF
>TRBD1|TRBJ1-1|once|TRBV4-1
TGCGCCAGCAGCCAATTAGGACAGGGGGGAACGAGCACTGAAGCTTTCTTT
CASSQLGQGGTSTEAFF
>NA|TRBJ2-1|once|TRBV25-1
TGTGCCAGCAGTGGCACAGGAAAAAGGAATGAGCAGTTCTTC
CASSGTGKRNEQFF
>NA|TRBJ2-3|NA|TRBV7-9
TGTGCCAGCAGCTTTGGCAGCAAAGATACGCAGTATTTT
CASSFGSKDTQYF
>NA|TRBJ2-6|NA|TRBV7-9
TGTGCCAGCAGCCCGGTGTCTGATTGGTATGGGGCCAACGTCCTGACTTTC
CASSPVSDWYGANVLTF
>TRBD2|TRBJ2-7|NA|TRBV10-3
TGTGCCATCAGTGCTAGCGGGAGGTCCCGGTACGAGCAGTACTTC
CAISASGRSRYEQYF
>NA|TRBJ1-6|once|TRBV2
TGTGCCAGCAGTGTAGTCGATAATTCACCCCTCCACTTT
CASSVVDNSPLHF
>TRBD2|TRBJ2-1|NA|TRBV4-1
TGCGCCAGCAGCCGTGGACTAGCGGGAGGCCGATCCTACAATGAGCAGTTCTTC
CASSRGLAGGRSYNEQFF
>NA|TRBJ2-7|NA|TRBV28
TGTGCCAGCAGTGGGACGGAGGCCTTTAGATACGAGCAGTACTTC
CASSGTEAFRYEQYF
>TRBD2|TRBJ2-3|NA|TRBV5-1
TGCGCCAGCAGCCCGCGGACTAGCGGGACAGCAGATACGCAGTATTTT
CASSPRTSGTADTQYF
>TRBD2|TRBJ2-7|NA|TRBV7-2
TGTGCCAGCAGCCCAATGGCTAGCGGAACCTACGAGCAGTACTTC
CASSPMASGTYEQYF
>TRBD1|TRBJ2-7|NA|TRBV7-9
TGTGCCAGCAGCGGCCCTCGGCAGGGGGCAGTGGGCATAACCTACGAGCAGTACTTC
CASSGPRQGAVGITYEQYF
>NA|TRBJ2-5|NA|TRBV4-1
TGCGCCAGCAGCCAAGAGTCAGGGGCTCGGACCCAGTACTTC
CASSQESGARTQYF
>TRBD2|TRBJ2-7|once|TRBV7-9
TGTGCCAGCAGCTCCCTGTCGGGAGGGCCGCGGTACGAGCAGTACTTC
CASSSLSGGPRYEQYF
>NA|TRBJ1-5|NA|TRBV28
TGTGCCAGCACCCGCCCCGGGGGGGGGTCTCAGCCCCAGCATTTT
CASTRPGGGSQPQHF
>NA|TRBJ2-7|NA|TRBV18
TGTGCCAGCTCACCACAGAGTGGCGGAAGCTCCTACGAGCAGTACTTC
CASSPQSGGSSYEQYF
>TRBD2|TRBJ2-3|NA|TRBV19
TGTGCCAGTCAATCCGGGACTAGCGGGAGAAACACAGATACGCAGTATTTT
CASQSGTSGRNTDTQYF
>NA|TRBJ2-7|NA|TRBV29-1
TGCAGCGTTCGTATATTCTTGAAGGGCAGCTCCTACGAGCAGTACTTC
CSVRIFLKGSSYEQYF
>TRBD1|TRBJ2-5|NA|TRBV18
TGTGCCAGCTCACCGGTAACAGGGGGTTTGGAGACCCAGTACTTC
CASSPVTGGLETQYF
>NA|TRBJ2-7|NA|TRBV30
TGTGCCTGGAGCCCACAGGTAAGTTACGAGCAGTACTTC
CAWSPQVSYEQYF
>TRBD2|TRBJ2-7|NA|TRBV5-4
TGTGCCAGCAGCTTGGGACTAGCGGGGACCTACGAGCAGTACTTC
CASSLGLAGTYEQYF
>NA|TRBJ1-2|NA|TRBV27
TGTGCCAGCAGTTTAGGTCCGAGGTATGGCTACACCTTC
CASSLGPRYGYTF
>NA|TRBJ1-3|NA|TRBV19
TGTGCCAGTAGTATTTTGGGGTCTGGAAACACCATATATTTT
CASSILGSGNTIYF
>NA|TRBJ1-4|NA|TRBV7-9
TGTGCCAGCAGCTTACACACGGTCGCCGGGGGAGGAAAACTGTTTTTT
CASSLHTVAGGGKLFF
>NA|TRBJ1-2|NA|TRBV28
TGTGCCAGCAGAACCAGCGCACAGATCACCCAAGTTGAAGGCTACACCTTC
CASRTSAQITQVEGYTF
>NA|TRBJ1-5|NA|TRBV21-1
TGTGCCAGCAGCAAAGAAGAACTCGGCCCCGATTATAGCAATCAGCCCCAGCATTTT
CASSKEELGPDYSNQPQHF
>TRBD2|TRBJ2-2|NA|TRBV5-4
TGTGCCAGCAGCCCCAGTACTAGCGGGGTGAACACCGGGGAGCTGTTTTTT
CASSPSTSGVNTGELFF
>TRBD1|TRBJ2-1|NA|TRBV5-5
TGTGCCAGCAGCTCAAGACAGGGGGCTAGACTAGGCCGCTACAATGAGCAGTTCTTC
CASSSRQGARLGRYNEQFF
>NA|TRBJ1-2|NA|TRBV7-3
TGTGCCAGCAGCTTAAATGCCGGCGAGAACTATGGCTACACCTTC
CASSLNAGENYGYTF
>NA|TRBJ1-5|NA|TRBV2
TGTGCCAGCAGTGCCCTGTATGACAATCAGCCCCAGCATTTT
CASSALYDNQPQHF
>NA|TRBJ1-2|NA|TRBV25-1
TGTGCCAGCAGTGAATCGGCTGTAAACTATGGCTACACCTTC
CASSESAVNYGYTF
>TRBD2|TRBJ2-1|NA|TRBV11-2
TGTGCCAGCAGCCCAGGGACTAGCGGGATCCGCTATGAGCAGTTCTTC
CASSPGTSGIRYEQFF
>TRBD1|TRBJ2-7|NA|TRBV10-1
TGCGCCAGCACTCGAATCGGACAGGGCAAAAGGTACGAGCAGTACTTC
CASTRIGQGKRYEQYF
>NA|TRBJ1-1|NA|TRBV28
TGTGCCAGCAGTTACGGGCCCTTCGAAGCTTTCTTT
CASSYGPFEAFF
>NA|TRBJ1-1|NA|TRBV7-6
TGTGCCAGCAGCTCGAGAGGGGGAACTGAAGCTTTCTTT
CASSSRGGTEAFF
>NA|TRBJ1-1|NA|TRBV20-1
TGCAGTGCTGGGTCGTATTCTGGAACTTTCTTT
CSAGSYSGTFF
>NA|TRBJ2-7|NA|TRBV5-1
TGCGCCAGCAGCCAAAGGACCCTAGGGGGAGACGGTCACTCCTACGAGCAGTACTTC
CASSQRTLGGDGHSYEQYF
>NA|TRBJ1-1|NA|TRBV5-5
TGTGCCAGCAGCTGGGAGGACAGATCGGCTGAAGCTTTCTTT
CASSWEDRSAEAFF
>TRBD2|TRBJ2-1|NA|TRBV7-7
TGTGCCAGCAGCTCAGGGACTAGCGGAGAGAAGATCTTC
CASSSGTSGEKIF
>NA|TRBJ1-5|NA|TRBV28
TGTGCCAGCAGTTTATGGGGGACTGGTGGTCATCAGCCCCAGCATTTT
CASSLWGTGGHQPQHF
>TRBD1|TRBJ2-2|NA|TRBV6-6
TGTGCCAGCAGTTACCGGACAGGGGTAACCGGGGAGCTGTTTTTT
CASSYRTGVTGELFF
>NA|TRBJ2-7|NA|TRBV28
TGTGCCAGCAGTTTGTGGACAACCCTACATTCCGAGCAGTACTTC
CASSLWTTLHSEQYF